The 20 T cell receptor beta chains presented below share a single source sample, sequenced in a study of T cell clonotyping in hematopoietic cell transplantation. TCRdb's table, derived via immunoSEQ multiplex PCR, lists solely in-frame clones and lacks some. Of roughly 16,000 clones in the sample, around nine tenths were seen once. The sequenced sample consisted of peripheral blood mononuclear cells. The receptors shown here come from a man aged 35-49 years in good health. Some clones in this sample may be carry-over from other donors' samples.

The rearrangement joins TRBV6-5 to TRBJ1-2; D gene unclear. In germline, CDR1 is MNHEY, CDR2 SVGAGI. The CDR3 sequence is 13 residues long. V was pared by 4 bases and J by 4 bases, with 10 bases between. In DNA, the CDR3 is TGTGCCAGCAGTTTTACGGCTGCCTATGGCTACACCTTC. This sequence encodes CASSFTAAYGYTF.

The chain joins TRBV2 to TRBJ1-1, with D uncertain. Trimming took 4 bases from V and 7 from J, leaving 10 bases between them. CDR1 and CDR2 from the germline V gene are SNHLY and FYNNEI. There are 12 residues in the CDR3. The CDR3 DNA is TGTGCCAGCAGTGTTCGAGATTTTGAAGCTTTCTTT. It translates to CASSVRDFEAFF.

The CDR3 reads CASSLASSGGARNEQFF. CDR3 sequence (DNA): TGCGCCAGCAGCTTGGCGTCTAGCGGGGGGGCAAGGAATGAGCAGTTCTTC. The chain links TRBV5-1 to TRBJ2-1, with TRBD2 identical over 12 bases. This CDR3 has 17 amino acids. J gave up 7 bases and V 0 bases, and 8 bases lay outside the gene matches. The germline CDR1 and CDR2 sequences are SGHRS and YFSETQ.

The chain couples TRBV11-3 to TRBJ2-2; D is undetermined. CDR1 and CDR2 from the germline V gene are SGHNT and YENEEA. V lost 8 bases, J lost 3 bases, and 10 bases lay in between. This CDR3 region has 13 residues. This CDR3 reads CASLGEDTGELFF. In nucleotides, the CDR3 is TGTGCCAGCCTGGGCGAGGACACCGGGGAGCTGTTTTTT.

The J gene is TRBJ2-7, the V gene TRBV2; D remains unclear. Germline loops: CDR1 SNHLY, CDR2 FYNNEI. V was cut by 3 bases and J by 6 bases, with 15 bases left in between. The CDR3 is 14 amino acids. The CDR3 sequence: CASSDDGVGIEQYF. CDR3 DNA sequence: TGTGCCAGCAGTGATGACGGCGTGGGGATCGAGCAGTACTTC. Variable domain in full (rest from reference TRBV2 and TRBJ2-7): EPEVTQTPSHQVTQMGQEVILRCVPISNHLYFYWYRQILGQKVEFLVSFYNNEISEKSEIFDDQFSVERPDGSNFTLKIRSTKLEDSAMYFCASSDDGVGIEQYFGPGTRLTVT.

This sequence joins TRBV30 and TRBJ2-2; weak D call: TRBD1 (5 bases). The CDR3 has 14 amino acids. From germline, CDR1 is GTSNPN and CDR2 SVGIG (reference sequence). Trimming pared 3 bases from V and 1 base from J, leaving 9 bases between. The CDR3 is CAWSQGQNTGELFF. In nucleotides, the CDR3 is TGTGCCTGGAGCCAAGGACAGAACACCGGGGAGCTGTTTTTT.

J is TRBJ1-4 and V is TRBV30; D not certain. The CDR3 contains 11 residues. The V gene's germline CDR1 is GTSNPN and CDR2 SVGIG (reference sequence). Trimming took off 2 bases at V and 5 bases at J, with 3 bases between the two ends. This CDR3 reads CAWSWNEKLFF. DNA for the CDR3: TGTGCCTGGAGTTGGAATGAAAAACTGTTTTTT.

Turning to this clone: One end of the junction varies from germline; a read error may be responsible. The chain uses TRBV7-7 and TRBJ1-1; D remains ambiguous. Germline lookup yields CDR1 SSHAT and CDR2 FNYEAQ (reference sequence). The CDR3 contains 16 residues. The CDR3 DNA reads as TGTGCTAGCAGCTGCGGCCCCAATTCCTTGAACACTGAAGCTTTCTTT. As protein: CASSCGPNSLNTEAFF.

The chain carries TRBV5-1 and TRBJ2-7, with TRBD1 as a possible D gene (6 bases). V gave up 5 bases and J gave up 3 bases, with 18 bases separating them. Germline loops: CDR1 SGHRS, CDR2 YFSETQ. The CDR3 is 15 residues long. The CDR3 nucleotides are TGCGCCAGCAGGGCACAGGGTTTAGTGGACTACGAGCAGTACTTC. This encodes CASRAQGLVDYEQYF.

This clone was picked up a small number of times. The chain is built from TRBV27 and TRBJ2-7; perhaps TRBD1 as D (5 bases). This CDR3 is 14 amino acids long. Between the trimmed V and J ends, which lost 1 base and 6 bases, there was a span of 13 bases. The V gene's germline CDR1 is MNHEY and CDR2 SMNVEV (reference sequence). CDR3 coding DNA: TGTGCCAGCAGTTTATTGGACACCGCCTCCGAGCAGTACTTC. Protein sequence: CASSLLDTASEQYF.

The chain's CDR3 is CASSPRGGSAEAFF. Written as DNA, the CDR3 is TGTGCCAGCAGTCCCAGAGGGGGCAGCGCTGAAGCTTTCTTT. V and J are TRBV27 and TRBJ1-1, with 7 bases identical to TRBD1. The V and J ends lost 5 bases and 6 bases, in that order; junction bases with no gene match: 9. This CDR3 is built from 14 residues. Germline V gene data show CDR1 as MNHEY and CDR2 as SMNVEV (reference sequence).

This chain joins TRBV4-1 and TRBJ1-2; TRBD1 aligns across 10 bases. Trimming at V came to 0 bases and at J to 6 bases, leaving 4 bases not matched to a gene. Germline CDR1 reads MGHRA; CDR2 reads YSYEKL. CDR3 length: 15 amino acids. The CDR3 DNA reads as TGCGCCAGCAGCCAAGATAGGGGACAGGGGAATGGCTACACCTTC. It codes for CASSQDRGQGNGYTF.

This clone was recorded a few times. V gene TRBV4-3 combines with J gene TRBJ2-7, with D possibly TRBD1 on 6 matching bases. Germline CDR1 LGHNA, CDR2 YSLEER. This CDR3 region has 14 residues. Trimming cost V 1 base and J 5 bases, with 12 bases left between them. The CDR3 coding sequence is TGCGCCAGCAGCCAAGCCGTCAGGGGCCACGAGCAGTACTTC. This codes for CASSQAVRGHEQYF.

This clone was found once. CDR3 nucleotides: TGTGCCTGGCTATCAACAGGGGGCGGCTATGGCTACACCTTC. It is translated as CAWLSTGGGYGYTF. This sequence joins TRBV30 and TRBJ1-2, with TRBD1 identical over 9 bases. Germline V gene sequence: CDR1 GTSNPN, CDR2 SVGIG (reference sequence). The V gene end was trimmed by 5 bases and the J gene end by 4 bases; junction bases not matched to a gene: 8. The CDR3 runs to 14 residues.

V gene TRBV18 combines with J gene TRBJ2-7, with D maybe TRBD2 (6 bases). This CDR3 is 12 amino acids long. The germline V gene encodes CDR1 KGHSH and CDR2 LQKENI. Trimming shortened V by 5 bases and J by 9 bases, and 14 bases separated the two germline ends. CDR3 amino acids: CASSSGRWPQYF. The CDR3 DNA reads as TGTGCCAGCTCATCGGGGAGGTGGCCGCAGTACTTC.

The chain links TRBV4-3 to TRBJ2-3; D is possibly TRBD2 (5 bases). CDR1 LGHNA and CDR2 YSLEER come from the germline V gene. The V end lost 0 bases, the J end lost 4 bases, and 8 bases lay between the germline ends. The CDR3 consists of 14 residues. The CDR3 region has the DNA TGCGCCAGCAGCCAAGAGTACGGGGCAGATACGCAGTATTTT. Protein sequence: CASSQEYGADTQYF.

This rearrangement joins TRBV6-5 to TRBJ2-1; 10 bases fit TRBD2. V lost 8 bases and J lost 4; bases outside the gene matches: 5. CDR1 is MNHEY and CDR2 is SVGAGI in the germline V gene. CDR3 length equals 14 residues. DNA of the CDR3: TGTGCCAGCCGGGGACTAGCGCATTACAATGAGCAGTTCTTC. Amino acid sequence: CASRGLAHYNEQFF.

The table lists this clone with a few counts. This chain links TRBV14 with TRBJ1-6; D gene ambiguous. The germline gives CDR1 SGHDN, CDR2 FVKESK. The CDR3 loop spans 17 amino acids. V gave up 0 bases and J gave up 4 bases, with 13 bases separating them. The CDR3 spells CASSQDRGPGYNSPLHF. CDR3 nucleotides: TGTGCCAGCAGCCAAGACAGAGGGCCAGGTTATAATTCACCCCTCCACTTT.

The table lists this clone with a count of one. This chain connects TRBV2 to TRBJ2-2, with a tentative D call TRBD1 (5 bases). The CDR3 loop spans 15 amino acids. Trimming took 2 bases from V and 5 from J, leaving 12 bases between them. From germline, CDR1 is SNHLY and CDR2 FYNNEI. CDR3 nucleotides: TGTGCCAGCAGTGAAACCCCGCAGGGAACCGGGGAGCTGTTTTTT. This gives the protein CASSETPQGTGELFF.

The CDR3 reads CASSWDSSGANVLTF. CDR3 nucleotide sequence: TGTGCCAGCAGTTGGGATAGCTCTGGGGCCAACGTCCTGACTTTC. This rearrangement joins TRBV27 to TRBJ2-6; no reliable D call. There are 15 residues in the CDR3. The V end lost 4 bases, the J end lost 0 bases, and 7 bases lay between the germline ends. Looked up from germline, CDR1 is MNHEY and CDR2 is SMNVEV (reference sequence). Complete variable domain (other parts from reference TRBV27 and TRBJ2-6): EAQVTQNPRYLITVTGKKLTVTCSQNMNHEYMSWYRQDPGLGLRQIYYSMNVEVTDKGDVPEGYKVSRKEKRNFPLILESPSPNQTSLYFCASSWDSSGANVLTFGAGSRLTVL.